This TCR beta chain appears in the sequencing data of a study of T-cell memory formation after mild COVID-19. In this sample, this clonotype turned up a few times. Its antigen is still unknown. The CDR3 is 11 amino acids. V was cut by 3 bases and J by 10 bases, with 7 bases left in between. One entry per CDR3 protein, called by TCRdb with MiXCR from the 5' RACE reads. The sample holds 450,000 to 650,000 distinct CDR3 sequences, under 20% seen once. General study results and limits: Contracting clones localized mainly to CM and EM when CD4+ and mainly to EMRA when CD8+.

The TCR sequence derives from an adult woman who had mild COVID-19 (a few samples of this study predate the infection). Cell type and time point are not known. What was sequenced was PBMCs or a T cell subset sorted from them (not recorded which). The genes are TRBV12-3 or TRBV12-4 and TRBJ2-4; weak D call: TRBD1 (5 bases). In nucleotides, the CDR3 is TGTGCCAGCAGTTTGGCAGGGATTCAGTACTTC. Amino acid sequence: CASSLAGIQYF.